A single sample gave rise to the 32 T cell receptor beta chains below, sequenced in a study of CD8+CD57+ T cells in acquired aplastic anemia. Researchers used genomic DNA as the template to profile TCR beta VDJ and CDR3. TCRdb ran MiXCR on the reads and lists one entry per CDR3 protein. The sample has some 140,000 distinct CDR3 sequences; around 41% are singletons. Material: sorted CD4+, CD8+, or CD8+CD57+ T cells (not recorded which) from PBMCs. Source of these receptors: a human donor in good health, serving as a control.

This clonotype appeared once. The chain couples TRBV20-1 to TRBJ1-2; possible D gene TRBD1, 5 bases. CDR1 and CDR2 (germline): DFQATT, SNEGSKA (reference sequence). The ends were cut back, 6 bases at V and 5 bases at J, with 19 bases in the middle. This CDR3 has 14 amino acids. The CDR3 DNA is TGCAGTGCCCACCCTGGGGGAGGGTTTTATGGCTACACCTTC. As protein: CSAHPGGGFYGYTF.

This clonotype was counted many times. V gene TRBV3-1 combines with J gene TRBJ1-1; D gene uncertain. The V end was cut by 1 base, the J end by 6 bases, with 9 bases between. The V gene's germline CDR1 is LGHDT and CDR2 YNNKEL (reference sequence). CDR3 length: 13 amino acids. CDR3 nucleotides: TGTGCCAGCAGCCAAGTGCAGTTCGCTGAAGCTTTCTTT. It is translated as CASSQVQFAEAFF.

This clonotype occurred many times. The V gene is TRBV12-3 or TRBV12-4, the J gene TRBJ2-2, with D possibly TRBD2 on 7 matching bases. V lost 6 bases and J 6 bases, leaving 11 bases between the germline ends. The CDR3 is 13 residues long. CDR3: CASRAGASGELFF. The CDR3, as DNA: TGTGCCAGCAGGGCGGGGGCGTCCGGGGAGCTGTTTTTT.

This clonotype was counted ten times or more. The chain uses TRBV19 and TRBJ1-6; 7 nucleotides line up with TRBD1. With 9 bases clipped from V and 7 bases from J, the junction kept 12 bases outside the gene matches. CDR3 size: 15 residues. Germline V CDR1 and CDR2: LNHDA, SQIVND (reference sequence). The CDR3 region is CASSRTGGLNSPLHF. The CDR3 DNA sequence: TGTGCCAGCTCCCGGACAGGCGGTCTCAATTCACCCCTCCACTTT.

The V and J genes are TRBV10-3 and TRBJ2-6, with D possibly TRBD1 on 5 matching bases. The CDR3 covers 17 residues. V was pared by 4 bases and J by 0 bases, with 13 bases between. Germline V CDR1 and CDR2: ENHRY, SYGVKD. DNA of the CDR3: TGTGCCATCAGTGGGGGCCGAGGCAGCTCTGGGGCCAACGTCCTGACTTTC. It specifies CAISGGRGSSGANVLTF.

The chain uses TRBV28 and TRBJ1-6, with D hard to call. The CDR3 extends over 13 amino acids. Between the trimmed V and J ends, which lost 6 bases and 8 bases, there was a span of 11 bases. The germline gives CDR1 MDHEN, CDR2 SYDVKM. This CDR3 reads CASSPYPDSPLHF. The DNA of the CDR3 is TGTGCCAGCAGCCCCTACCCTGATTCACCCCTCCACTTT. Full variable domain (remainder filled in from reference TRBV28 and TRBJ1-6): DVKVTQSSRYLVKRTGEKVFLECVQDMDHENMFWYRQDPGLGLRLIYFSYDVKMKEKGDIPEGYSVSREKKERFSLILESASTNQTSMYLCASSPYPDSPLHFGNGTRLTVT.

This clonotype was observed many times. The V gene is TRBV18, the J gene TRBJ1-1; D not resolved. This CDR3 has 14 amino acids. Germline CDR1 KGHSH, CDR2 LQKENI. The ends were cut back, 4 bases at V and 3 bases at J, with 12 bases in the middle. The CDR3 spells CASSLIAKDTEAFF. The CDR3 DNA reads TGTGCCAGCTCACTTATCGCGAAGGACACTGAAGCTTTCTTT.

The sample holds many counts of this clonotype. The chain joins TRBV6-2 or TRBV6-3 to TRBJ2-7, with TRBD1 matching over 11 bases. From germline, CDR1 is MNHEY and CDR2 SVGEGT. CDR3 length: 15 amino acids. Trimming cost V 5 bases and J 7 bases; bases outside gene matches: 10. The CDR3 DNA reads TGTGCCAGCAGTCCGCCCGGACAGGGGGCGCGGGAGCAGTACTTC. This translates into CASSPPGQGAREQYF.

This clonotype was counted at least ten times. The chain links TRBV12-3 or TRBV12-4 to TRBJ2-5, with D tentatively TRBD2 (6 bases). Trimming removed 5 bases at V and 3 bases at J, with 10 bases between. The CDR3 is 13 residues long. CDR3 nucleotide sequence: TGTGCCAGCAGTGGTGGGAGGAAAGAGACCCAGTACTTC. Encoded protein: CASSGGRKETQYF.

This clonotype has at least ten counts. The chain is built from TRBV9 and TRBJ2-3, with TRBD2 matching over 7 bases. Germline CDR1 and CDR2: SGDLS and YYNGEE. CDR3 length: 17 residues. V dropped 2 bases and J dropped 3; count of bases not matched to a gene: 12. This chain's CDR3 is CASSVGWASGKTDTQYF. The CDR3 DNA follows: TGTGCCAGCAGCGTGGGGTGGGCTAGCGGAAAGACAGATACGCAGTATTTT. The variable domain in full, completed from reference TRBV9 and TRBJ2-3, reads DSGVTQTPKHLITATGQRVTLRCSPRSGDLSVYWYQQSLDQGLQFLIQYYNGEERAKGNILERFSAQQFPDLHSELNLSSLELGDSALYFCASSVGWASGKTDTQYFGPGTRLTVL.

The chain combines TRBV29-1 with TRBJ1-1; D call uncertain. Between the trimmed V and J ends, which lost 0 bases and 5 bases, there was a span of 13 bases. This CDR3 is 14 amino acids long. The germline CDR1 and CDR2 sequences are SQVTM and ANQGSEA. CDR3 DNA: TGCAGCGTTGAAGATCGGATAGGGTCAACTGAAGCTTTCTTT. Amino acid sequence: CSVEDRIGSTEAFF.

There are a few counts of this clonotype. The chain links TRBV3-1 to TRBJ1-1; D is unresolved. Trimming removed 4 bases at V and 1 base at J, with 10 bases between. This CDR3 spans 14 amino acids. The V gene's germline CDR1 is LGHDT and CDR2 YNNKEL (reference sequence). CDR3 bases: TGTGCCAGCAGCCGGCTCGGTAGGAACACTGAAGCTTTCTTT. Translating it yields CASSRLGRNTEAFF.

In its sample, this clonotype was seen many times. This chain links TRBV7-2 with TRBJ1-2; D remains unclear. Germline lookup yields CDR1 SGHTA and CDR2 FQGNSA. The CDR3 is 14 amino acids. V lost 2 bases to trimming and J lost 5 bases, with 12 bases between them. The CDR3 loop is CASSLRAEDYGYTF. The CDR3 nucleotides are TGTGCCAGCAGCTTAAGAGCGGAGGATTATGGCTACACCTTC.

This clonotype was found many times. This CDR3 is CASSQEGQGGYTF. In DNA, the CDR3 is TGCGCCAGCAGCCAAGAAGGACAGGGTGGCTACACCTTC. The chain uses TRBV4-1 and TRBJ1-2; 8 bases fit TRBD1. The germline V gene has CDR1 MGHRA and CDR2 YSYEKL. The ends lost 0 bases at V and 7 bases at J; junction bases unmatched: 1. The CDR3 has 13 amino acids.

The rearrangement joins TRBV24-1 to TRBJ1-5; D is unresolved. V lost 4 bases and J 0 bases, leaving 9 bases between the germline ends. Germline loops: CDR1 KGHDR, CDR2 SFDVKD. The CDR3 is 15 amino acids. CDR3 sequence (DNA): TGTGCCACCAGTGAATCCTACGGTAGCAATCAGCCCCAGCATTTT. Its protein product is CATSESYGSNQPQHF.

Ten or more counts support this clonotype. This rearrangement joins TRBV5-1 to TRBJ1-2; no clear D gene. V was pared by 5 bases and J by 3 bases, with 8 bases between. Germline lookup yields CDR1 SGHRS and CDR2 YFSETQ. The CDR3 is 12 amino acids. The CDR3 here is CASSFRDYGYTF. The CDR3, as DNA: TGCGCCAGCAGTTTTAGAGACTATGGCTACACCTTC.

This clonotype was recorded many times. This rearrangement joins TRBV20-1 to TRBJ2-2; 12 bases align to TRBD1. Germline CDR1 DFQATT, CDR2 SNEGSKA (reference sequence). CDR3 length equals 15 residues. V dropped 6 bases and J dropped 7; count of bases not matched to a gene: 9. The CDR3 is CSAERDRGRHGELFF. As DNA, the CDR3 is TGCAGTGCGGAAAGGGACAGGGGGCGACACGGGGAGCTGTTTTTT.

The chain is built from TRBV18 and TRBJ1-1; 7 bases agree with TRBD1. Per the germline V gene, CDR1 is KGHSH and CDR2 is LQKENI. This CDR3 spans 16 amino acids. V lost 3 bases to trimming and J lost 0 bases; unmatched junction nucleotides: 7. CDR3 in amino acids: CASSPQRTGMNTEAFF. For the CDR3, the DNA is TGTGCCAGCTCACCCCAGCGGACAGGTATGAACACTGAAGCTTTCTTT.

The CDR3 sequence: CATSDTKGTGGPPESYTF. DNA for the CDR3: TGTGCCACCAGTGATACCAAGGGGACAGGGGGCCCTCCGGAGAGCTACACCTTC. J is TRBJ1-2 and V is TRBV24-1, with TRBD1 matching over 12 bases. The CDR3 loop spans 18 amino acids. The germline V gene encodes CDR1 KGHDR and CDR2 SFDVKD. V was pared by 3 bases and J by 9 bases, with 16 bases of the junction left unmatched.

The V and J genes are TRBV5-1 and TRBJ2-5, with D perhaps given as TRBD1 or TRBD2 (6 bases each). The V end lost 0 bases, the J end lost 5 bases, and 11 bases lay between the germline ends. The CDR3 totals 14 residues. Germline V CDR1 and CDR2: SGHRS, YFSETQ. CDR3 loop: CASSLAGAHETQYF. CDR3 in DNA: TGCGCCAGCAGCTTGGCGGGGGCGCACGAGACCCAGTACTTC. Full variable domain (rest looked up from reference TRBV5-1 and TRBJ2-5): KAGVTQTPRYLIKTRGQQVTLSCSPISGHRSVSWYQQTPGQGLQFLFEYFSETQRNKGNFPGRFSGRQFSNSRSEMNVSTLELGDSALYLCASSLAGAHETQYFGPGTRLLVL.

The rearrangement joins TRBV6-1 to TRBJ2-3; no reliable D call. Germline V gene sequence: CDR1 MNHNS, CDR2 SASEGT. The CDR3 is 14 amino acids. Trimming removed 6 bases at V and 4 bases at J, with 14 bases between. This chain's CDR3 is CASSQDLVSDTQYF. CDR3 nucleotides: TGTGCCAGCAGCCAAGATCTGGTTTCAGATACGCAGTATTTT.

V usage is TRBV18 and J usage is TRBJ2-2; weak D call: TRBD1 (5 bases). Trimming shortened V by 5 bases and J by 9 bases, and 10 bases separated the two germline ends. The length of the CDR3 is 12 residues. Germline V lookup: CDR1 KGHSH, CDR2 LQKENI. Written as DNA, the CDR3 is TGTGCCAGCTCAACCCAGGGCCGGGAGCTGTTTTTT. It yields the protein CASSTQGRELFF.

This clonotype was counted ten times or more. This rearrangement joins TRBV28 to TRBJ1-1; 7 bases align to TRBD1. V shed 8 bases and J 4 bases; nucleotides not matched to a gene: 4. CDR3 length equals 12 residues. Germline assignment: CDR1 MDHEN and CDR2 SYDVKM. The DNA for the CDR3 is TGTGCCAGCGCAGACAGGGTCACTGAAGCTTTCTTT. Translating it yields CASADRVTEAFF.

Turning to this clonotype: A read error may explain this, as a much larger clone is one base away. This sequence joins TRBV2 and TRBJ1-5; D perhaps matches TRBD1 (6 bases). CDR1 SNHLY and CDR2 FYNNEI come from the germline V gene. This CDR3 comprises 16 residues. V was shortened by 11 bases and J by 2 bases, with 22 bases between the two germline ends. The chain's CDR3 is CAGSTGPLGGNQPQHF. The CDR3, as DNA: TGTGCCGGGTCAACAGGGCCCCTGGGGGGCAATCAGCCCCAGCATTTT.

This sequence joins TRBV7-9 and TRBJ2-7; perhaps TRBD2 as D (6 bases). Germline lookup yields CDR1 SEHNR and CDR2 FQNEAQ (reference sequence). V was pared by 5 bases and J by 3 bases, with 20 bases between. This CDR3 is 16 amino acids long. The CDR3 region is CASSPSGGSRFYEQYF. DNA for the CDR3: TGTGCCAGCAGCCCCAGTGGAGGGAGCCGTTTCTACGAGCAGTACTTC.

This clonotype has a single count. This chain uses TRBV20-1 with TRBJ2-7; D not resolved. There are 12 residues in the CDR3. Looked up from germline, CDR1 is DFQATT and CDR2 is SNEGSKA (reference sequence). V was pared by 5 bases and J by 2 bases, with 10 bases between. CDR3 sequence (DNA): TGCAGTGCTTATACGGGCACCTACGAGCAGTACTTC. As protein: CSAYTGTYEQYF.

The rearrangement joins TRBV10-3 to TRBJ1-6; 9 bases are a match to TRBD1. CDR3 length equals 17 residues. After removal of 3 bases from V and 10 bases from J, the junction contained 13 bases not matched to a gene. CDR1 is ENHRY and CDR2 is SYGVKD in the germline V gene. The CDR3 protein is CAISDSYRDRENSPLHF. Here the CDR3 DNA reads TGTGCCATCAGTGACTCGTACCGGGACAGGGAAAACTCACCCCTCCACTTT.

This clonotype was detected only once. The chain employs TRBV19 and TRBJ2-7, with D possibly called TRBD1 or TRBD2 (6 bases each). CDR1 and CDR2 (germline): LNHDA, SQIVND (reference sequence). The CDR3 sequence is 15 residues long. V dropped 3 bases and J dropped 1 base, with 13 bases sitting between them. This CDR3 reads CASSILAGTSYEQYF. CDR3 bases: TGTGCCAGTAGTATTTTGGCGGGGACATCCTACGAGCAGTACTTC.

CDR3 sequence: CASSEGRGSNQPQYF. The CDR3 bases are TGTGCCAGCAGTGAGGGGAGGGGTAGCAATCAGCCCCAGTATTTT. The chain uses TRBV2 and TRBJ1-5, with TRBD2 identical over 7 bases. The J call is uncertain, as TRBJ2-3 better fits the DNA end. Per the germline V gene, CDR1 is SNHLY and CDR2 is FYNNEI. The CDR3 spans 15 residues.

This clonotype came up many times. V usage is TRBV29-1 and J usage is TRBJ2-3; 7 bases match TRBD1. Trimming at V came to 8 bases and at J to 1 base, leaving 9 bases not matched to a gene. CDR3 length: 14 residues. CDR1 SQVTM and CDR2 ANQGSEA come from the germline V gene. CDR3 bases: TGCAGCACCCAGGACAGGCGGGGCACAGATACGCAGTATTTT. Residues: CSTQDRRGTDTQYF.

A remark on this clonotype: This could be a read error, since a much larger clone is one nucleotide away. V gene TRBV9 combines with J gene TRBJ2-1, with TRBD2 identical over 10 bases. J lost 2 bases, V lost 4 bases, and 6 bases had no gene match. Germline V lookup: CDR1 SGDLS, CDR2 YYNGEE. The CDR3 contains 16 residues. The CDR3 DNA sequence: TGTGCCAGCAGCAAACTAGCGGGGCTTGCCTACAATGAGCAGTTCTTC. Its protein product is CASSKLAGLAYNEQFF.

The rearrangement joins TRBV25-1 to TRBJ2-7; no firm D call. The CDR3 runs to 10 residues. Trimming took off 4 bases at V and 5 bases at J, with 3 bases between the two ends. Germline V gene sequence: CDR1 MGHDK, CDR2 SYGVNS. CDR3 amino acids: CASSGHEQYF. CDR3 DNA: TGTGCCAGCAGTGGTCACGAGCAGTACTTC.